This T cell receptor beta chain emerged from a study of blood T cell repertoires in COVID-19. The authors' processing: Reference gene primer amplification gave nucleated cell count estimates. The repertoire was sequenced with immunoSEQ multiplex PCR; TCRdb's copy has only in-frame clones and lacks some. That table is the source of V, J and clone size, and D and trimming were worked out from the DNA. The sample includes tens of thousands of clones, approximately 85% of them seen just once. This TCR came from a human donor in a cohort sampled during active COVID-19. Sequencing was carried out using peripheral blood.

The CDR3 loop reads CASSWGREGPSEQYF. The CDR3 nucleotides read TGCGCCAGCAGCTGGGGGCGGGAGGGCCCCTCCGAGCAGTACTTC. The chain carries TRBV5-1 and TRBJ2-7; 9 nucleotides agree with TRBD2. Germline trimming cut 3 bases from V and 6 bases from J; bases unmatched to any gene: 10. The CDR3 has 15 residues. Germline V CDR1 and CDR2: SGHRS, YFSETQ.